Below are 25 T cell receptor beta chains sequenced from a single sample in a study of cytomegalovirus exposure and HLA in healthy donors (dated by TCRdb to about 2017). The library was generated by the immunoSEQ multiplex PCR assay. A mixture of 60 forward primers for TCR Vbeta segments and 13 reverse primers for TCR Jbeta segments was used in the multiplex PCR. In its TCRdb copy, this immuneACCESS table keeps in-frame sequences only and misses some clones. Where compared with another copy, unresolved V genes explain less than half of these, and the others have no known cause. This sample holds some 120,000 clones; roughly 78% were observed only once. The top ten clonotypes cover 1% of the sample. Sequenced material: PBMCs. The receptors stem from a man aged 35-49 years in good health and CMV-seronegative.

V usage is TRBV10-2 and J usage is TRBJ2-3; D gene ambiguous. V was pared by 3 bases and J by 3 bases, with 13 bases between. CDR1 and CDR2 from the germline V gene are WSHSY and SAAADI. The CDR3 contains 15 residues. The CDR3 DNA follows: TGCGCCAGCAGTGAAGTGACTGCATGGACAGATACGCAGTATTTT. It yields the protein CASSEVTAWTDTQYF.

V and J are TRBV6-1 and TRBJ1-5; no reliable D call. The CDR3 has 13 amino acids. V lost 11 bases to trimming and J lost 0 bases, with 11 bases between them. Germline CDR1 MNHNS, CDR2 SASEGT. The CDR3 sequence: CACEVLSNQPQHF. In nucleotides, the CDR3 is TGTGCCTGCGAGGTTCTTAGCAATCAGCCCCAGCATTTT.

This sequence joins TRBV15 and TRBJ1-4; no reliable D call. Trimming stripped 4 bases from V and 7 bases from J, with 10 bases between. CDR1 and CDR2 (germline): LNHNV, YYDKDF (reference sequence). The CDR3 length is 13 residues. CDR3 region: CATSTGKIEKLFF. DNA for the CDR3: TGTGCCACCAGCACCGGGAAAATTGAAAAACTGTTTTTT.

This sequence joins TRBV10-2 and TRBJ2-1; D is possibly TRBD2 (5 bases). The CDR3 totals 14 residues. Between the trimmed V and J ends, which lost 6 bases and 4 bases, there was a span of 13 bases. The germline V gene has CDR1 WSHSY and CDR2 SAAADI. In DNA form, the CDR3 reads TGCGCCAGCAGCATGATTCGCGGGTACAATGAGCAGTTCTTC. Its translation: CASSMIRGYNEQFF.

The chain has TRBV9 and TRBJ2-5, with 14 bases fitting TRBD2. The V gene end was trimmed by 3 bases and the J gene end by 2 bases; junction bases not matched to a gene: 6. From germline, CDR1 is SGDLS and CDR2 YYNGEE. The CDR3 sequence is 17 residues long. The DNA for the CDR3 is TGTGCCAGCAGCGGACTAGCGGGGGGGCGTTGGCAAGAGACCCAGTACTTC. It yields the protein CASSGLAGGRWQETQYF.

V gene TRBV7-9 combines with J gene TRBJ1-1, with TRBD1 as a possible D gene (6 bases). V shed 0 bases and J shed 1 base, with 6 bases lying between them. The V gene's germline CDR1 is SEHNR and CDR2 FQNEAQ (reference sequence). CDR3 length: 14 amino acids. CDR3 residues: CASSLAGGNTEAFF. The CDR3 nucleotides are TGTGCCAGCAGCTTAGCAGGGGGGAACACTGAAGCTTTCTTT.

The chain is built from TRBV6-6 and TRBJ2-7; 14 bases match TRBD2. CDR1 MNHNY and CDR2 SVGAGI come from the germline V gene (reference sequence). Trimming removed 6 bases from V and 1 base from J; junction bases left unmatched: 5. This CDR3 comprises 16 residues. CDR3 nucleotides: TGTGCCAGCAGCAAGGGACTAGCGGGAGTATCCTACGAGCAGTACTTC. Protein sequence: CASSKGLAGVSYEQYF.

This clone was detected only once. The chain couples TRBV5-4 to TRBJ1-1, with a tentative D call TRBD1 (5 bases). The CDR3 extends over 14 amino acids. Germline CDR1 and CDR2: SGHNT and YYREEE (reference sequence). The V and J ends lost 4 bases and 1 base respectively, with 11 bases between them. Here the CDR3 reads CASSPRQRNTEAFF. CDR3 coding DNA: TGTGCCAGCAGCCCTCGACAGAGGAACACTGAAGCTTTCTTT.

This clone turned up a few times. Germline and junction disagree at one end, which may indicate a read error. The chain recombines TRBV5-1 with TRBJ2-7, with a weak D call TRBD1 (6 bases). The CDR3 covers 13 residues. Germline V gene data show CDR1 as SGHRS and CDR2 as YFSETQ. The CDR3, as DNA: TGCGCCAGCAGTTTTAACCAGGGGCTGCTCCCGGACTTC. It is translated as CASSFNQGLLPDF.

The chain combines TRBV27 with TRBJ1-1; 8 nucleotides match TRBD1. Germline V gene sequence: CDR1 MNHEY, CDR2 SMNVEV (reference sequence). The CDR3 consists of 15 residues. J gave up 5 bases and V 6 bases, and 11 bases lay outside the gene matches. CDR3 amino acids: CASSFIWTGQTEAFF. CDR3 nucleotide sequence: TGTGCCAGCAGCTTTATATGGACAGGGCAGACTGAAGCTTTCTTT.

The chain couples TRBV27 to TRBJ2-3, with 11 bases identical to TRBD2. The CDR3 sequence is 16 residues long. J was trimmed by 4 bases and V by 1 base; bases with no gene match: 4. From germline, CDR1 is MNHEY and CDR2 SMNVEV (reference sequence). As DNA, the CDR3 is TGTGCCAGCAGTTTATGGGGGACTAGCGGCGCAGATACGCAGTATTTT. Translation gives CASSLWGTSGADTQYF.

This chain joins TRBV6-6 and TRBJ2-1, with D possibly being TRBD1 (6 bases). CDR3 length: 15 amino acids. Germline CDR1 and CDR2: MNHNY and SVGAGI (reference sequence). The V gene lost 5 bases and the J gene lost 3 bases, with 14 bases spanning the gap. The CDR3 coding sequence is TGTGCCAGCAGTCGGACAGCCTTCCTCTACAATGAGCAGTTCTTC. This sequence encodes CASSRTAFLYNEQFF.

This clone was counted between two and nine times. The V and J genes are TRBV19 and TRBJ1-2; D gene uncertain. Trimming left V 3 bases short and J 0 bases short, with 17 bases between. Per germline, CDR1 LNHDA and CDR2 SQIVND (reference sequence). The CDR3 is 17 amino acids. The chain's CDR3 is CASSILDTLGANYGYTF. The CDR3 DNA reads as TGTGCCAGTAGTATTCTAGACACACTGGGAGCTAACTATGGCTACACCTTC.

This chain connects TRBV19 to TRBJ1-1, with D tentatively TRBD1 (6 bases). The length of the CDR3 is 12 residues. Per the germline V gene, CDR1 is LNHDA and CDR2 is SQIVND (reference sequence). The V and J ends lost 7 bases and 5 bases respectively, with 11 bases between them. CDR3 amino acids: CASKAGDTEAFF. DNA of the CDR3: TGTGCCAGTAAAGCAGGGGATACTGAAGCTTTCTTT.

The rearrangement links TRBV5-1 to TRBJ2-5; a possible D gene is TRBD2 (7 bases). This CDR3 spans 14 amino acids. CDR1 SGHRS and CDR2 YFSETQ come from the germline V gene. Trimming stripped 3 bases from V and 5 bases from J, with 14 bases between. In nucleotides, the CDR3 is TGCGCCAGCAGCTCCTCGGGGGGCGGGGAGACCCAGTACTTC. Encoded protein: CASSSSGGGETQYF. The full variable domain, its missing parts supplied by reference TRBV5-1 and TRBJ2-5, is KAGVTQTPRYLIKTRGQQVTLSCSPISGHRSVSWYQQTPGQGLQFLFEYFSETQRNKGNFPGRFSGRQFSNSRSEMNVSTLELGDSALYLCASSSSGGGETQYFGPGTRLLVL.

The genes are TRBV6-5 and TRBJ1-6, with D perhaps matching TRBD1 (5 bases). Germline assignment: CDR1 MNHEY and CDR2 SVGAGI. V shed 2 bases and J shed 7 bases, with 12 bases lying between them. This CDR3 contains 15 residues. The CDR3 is CASSYQTYRNSPLHF. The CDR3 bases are TGTGCCAGCAGTTACCAAACATACAGGAATTCACCCCTCCACTTT.

CDR3 loop: CASRSGTVTGELFF. DNA of the CDR3: TGTGCCAGCAGATCCGGGACAGTAACCGGGGAGCTGTTTTTT. The chain carries TRBV6-5 and TRBJ2-2; 7 bases are shared with TRBD1. Germline loops: CDR1 MNHEY, CDR2 SVGAGI. Trimming took 6 bases from V and 5 from J; bases not matched to a gene: 6. The CDR3 extends over 14 amino acids.

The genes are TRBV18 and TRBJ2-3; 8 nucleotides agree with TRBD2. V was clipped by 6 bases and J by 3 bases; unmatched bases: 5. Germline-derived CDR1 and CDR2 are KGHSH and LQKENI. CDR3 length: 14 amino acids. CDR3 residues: CASSIGGGTDTQYF. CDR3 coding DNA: TGTGCCAGCTCCATCGGCGGGGGGACAGATACGCAGTATTTT.

The CDR3 DNA sequence: TGTGCCAGCAGCATTCTAGCGGGAGGATACGAGCAGTACTTC. This sequence encodes CASSILAGGYEQYF. The gene calls are TRBV11-1 and TRBJ2-7, with 11 nucleotides matching TRBD2. CDR1 and CDR2 (germline): SGHAT, FQDESV (reference sequence). CDR3 length equals 14 residues. V trimming: 5 bases; J trimming: 4 bases; junction bases outside the gene matches: 4.

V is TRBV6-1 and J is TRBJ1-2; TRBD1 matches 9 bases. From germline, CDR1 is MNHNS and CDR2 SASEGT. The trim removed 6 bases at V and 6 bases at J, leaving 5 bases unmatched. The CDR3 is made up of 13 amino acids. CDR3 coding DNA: TGTGCCAGCAGACCTACAGGGGGCGATGGCTACACCTTC. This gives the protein CASRPTGGDGYTF.

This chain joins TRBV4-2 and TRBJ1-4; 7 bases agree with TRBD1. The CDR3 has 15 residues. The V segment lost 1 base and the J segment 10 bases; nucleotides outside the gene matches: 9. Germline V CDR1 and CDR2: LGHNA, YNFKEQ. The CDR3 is CASSQGDREAGKLFF. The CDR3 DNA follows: TGTGCCAGCAGCCAAGGAGACAGGGAGGCTGGAAAACTGTTTTTT.

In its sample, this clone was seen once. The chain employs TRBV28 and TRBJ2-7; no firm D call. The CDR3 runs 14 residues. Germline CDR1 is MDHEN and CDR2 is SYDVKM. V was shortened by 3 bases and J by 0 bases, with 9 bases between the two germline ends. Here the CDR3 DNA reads TGTGCCAGCAGTTTTTGGCAAAACTCCTACGAGCAGTACTTC. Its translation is CASSFWQNSYEQYF.

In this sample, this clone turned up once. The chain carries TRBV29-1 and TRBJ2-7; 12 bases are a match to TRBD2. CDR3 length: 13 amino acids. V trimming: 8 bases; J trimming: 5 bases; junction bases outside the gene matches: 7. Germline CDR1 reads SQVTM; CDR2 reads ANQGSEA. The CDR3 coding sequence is TGCAGCCCTTCGACTAGCGGGAGTAACGAGCAGTACTTC. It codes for CSPSTSGSNEQYF.

The CDR3 is CASSGAAGNQPQHF. CDR3 sequence (DNA): TGTGCCAGCAGTGGCGCCGCCGGGAATCAGCCCCAGCATTTT. The rearrangement links TRBV6-1 to TRBJ1-5; no firm D call. V lost 4 bases and J 4 bases, leaving 11 bases between the germline ends. There are 14 residues in the CDR3. CDR1 and CDR2 from the germline V gene are MNHNS and SASEGT.

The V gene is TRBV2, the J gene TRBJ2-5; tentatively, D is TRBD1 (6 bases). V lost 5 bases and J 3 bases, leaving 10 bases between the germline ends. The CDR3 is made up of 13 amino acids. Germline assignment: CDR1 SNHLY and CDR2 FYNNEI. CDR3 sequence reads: CASSSGVEETQYF. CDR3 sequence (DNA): TGTGCCAGCAGTTCAGGGGTCGAAGAGACCCAGTACTTC.